Shown below are 28 T cell receptor beta chains from a single sample sequenced in a study of early T cells in non-severe SARS-CoV-2 infection. TCRdb called the 5' RACE reads again in MiXCR, with one record for every CDR3 protein. This table holds tens of thousands of distinct CDR3 sequences, 20% to 25% found once. The source material was whole blood, sampled at baseline. These receptors originate from an adult who was a healthcare worker with PCR-confirmed SARS-CoV-2 infection or an uninfected control (not recorded which).

This clonotype has a handful of counts. The gene calls are TRBV7-6 and TRBJ2-5, with D uncertain. This CDR3 is built from 11 residues. CDR1 is SGHVS and CDR2 is FNYEAQ in the germline V gene. V was shortened by 5 bases and J by 4 bases, with 5 bases between the two germline ends. The chain's CDR3 is CASSQRETQYF. As DNA, the CDR3 is TGTGCCAGCAGCCAGAGAGAGACCCAGTACTTC.

This clonotype was seen a few times. V and J are TRBV18 and TRBJ1-2; D may be TRBD1 (6 bases). The V end was cut by 3 bases, the J end by 8 bases, with 10 bases between. The CDR3 runs to 12 residues. In germline, CDR1 is KGHSH, CDR2 LQKENI. The CDR3 here is CASSPGGLGYTF. The CDR3 bases are TGTGCCAGCTCACCGGGGGGGCTCGGCTACACCTTC.

The table lists this clonotype with a few counts. The chain carries TRBV7-9 and TRBJ2-5; weak D call: TRBD2 (6 bases). The ends were cut back, 8 bases at V and 4 bases at J, with 17 bases in the middle. CDR3 length: 14 amino acids. Germline V lookup: CDR1 SEHNR, CDR2 FQNEAQ (reference sequence). CDR3 DNA: TGTGCCAGCGGTGCGGTTAGCGGTACAGAGACCCAGTACTTC. This translates into CASGAVSGTETQYF.

In its sample, this clonotype was seen a few times. The V and J genes are TRBV29-1 and TRBJ2-1; 7 nucleotides match TRBD1. CDR3 length: 14 residues. Germline V gene lookup returns CDR1 SQVTM and CDR2 ANQGSEA. The V gene end was trimmed by 7 bases and the J gene end by 1 base; junction bases not matched to a gene: 7. CDR3 sequence (DNA): TGCAGCGCCGGCGGCAGGGGGTCCTACAATGAGCAGTTCTTC. Translating it yields CSAGGRGSYNEQFF.

CDR3 DNA: TGTGCCAGCAGCTTCGCTACTGATACGCAGTATTTT. Translating gives CASSFATDTQYF. The V gene is TRBV7-9, the J gene TRBJ2-3, with no clear D. Trimming shortened V by 3 bases and J by 6 bases, and 7 bases separated the two germline ends. This CDR3 has 12 amino acids. From germline, CDR1 is SEHNR and CDR2 FQNEAQ (reference sequence).

This clonotype was observed at least ten times. The chain employs TRBV19 and TRBJ1-2; TRBD1 matches 7 bases. The V segment lost 4 bases and the J segment 2 bases; nucleotides outside the gene matches: 1. CDR1 is LNHDA and CDR2 is SQIVND in the germline V gene (reference sequence). There are 13 residues in the CDR3. Here the CDR3 reads CASSTGQNYGYTF. In DNA form, the CDR3 reads TGTGCCAGTAGTACGGGACAGAACTATGGCTACACCTTC. Full variable domain (remainder filled in from reference TRBV19 and TRBJ1-2): DGGITQSPKYLFRKEGQNVTLSCEQNLNHDAMYWYRQDPGQGLRLIYYSQIVNDFQKGDIAEGYSVSREKKESFPLTVTSAQKNPTAFYLCASSTGQNYGYTFGSGTRLTVV.

The chain is built from TRBV5-6 and TRBJ2-1, with D tentatively TRBD1 (5 bases). The CDR3 length is 15 residues. V lost 2 bases and J lost 2, with 11 bases in between. The germline CDR1 and CDR2 sequences are SGHDT and YYEEEE. CDR3 in DNA: TGTGCCAGCAGCTTCATGGGGCGCCCCTACAATGAGCAGTTCTTC. Amino acids: CASSFMGRPYNEQFF.

This clonotype was counted a few times. The chain uses TRBV29-1 and TRBJ1-1, with TRBD1 matching over 8 bases. The CDR3 is 13 residues long. The V segment lost 7 bases and the J segment 2 bases; nucleotides outside the gene matches: 6. Germline CDR1 and CDR2: SQVTM and ANQGSEA. The CDR3 DNA reads TGCAGCGCGCGACAGGGGCGAAACACTGAAGCTTTCTTT. Amino acid sequence: CSARQGRNTEAFF.

This sequence joins TRBV6-2 or TRBV6-3 and TRBJ2-6; maybe TRBD1 (6 bases). Trimming left V 6 bases short and J 0 bases short, with 12 bases between. CDR3 length: 16 amino acids. CDR1 and CDR2 (germline): MNHEY, SVGEGT. CDR3: CASSLQGSSGANVLTF. The CDR3 bases are TGTGCCAGCAGCCTACAGGGTAGCTCTGGGGCCAACGTCCTGACTTTC.

This chain uses TRBV7-9 with TRBJ1-1; no definite D call. In germline, CDR1 is SEHNR, CDR2 FQNEAQ (reference sequence). V was cut by 3 bases and J by 10 bases, with 15 bases left in between. The CDR3 spans 13 residues. The CDR3 loop reads CASSFPPELGAFF. Written as DNA, the CDR3 is TGTGCCAGCAGCTTCCCCCCCGAGCTTGGAGCTTTCTTT.

This clonotype was observed a handful of times. The J gene is TRBJ2-3, the V gene TRBV20-1; unclear D gene. The CDR3 is made up of 12 amino acids. In germline, CDR1 is DFQATT, CDR2 SNEGSKA (reference sequence). V was clipped by 6 bases and J by 3 bases, with 10 bases between them. The CDR3 here is CSATDGTDTQYF. In DNA, the CDR3 is TGCAGTGCCACCGACGGTACAGATACGCAGTATTTT.

The J gene is TRBJ2-4, the V gene TRBV7-8; D is perhaps TRBD1 (6 bases). The germline gives CDR1 SGHVS, CDR2 FQNEAQ. V lost 1 base to trimming and J lost 1 base, with 14 bases between them. The CDR3 runs to 17 residues. Written as DNA, the CDR3 is TGTGCCAGCAGCTTAGACAGGGTTGGGTTGGCCAAAAACATTCAGTACTTC. This encodes CASSLDRVGLAKNIQYF.

J is TRBJ2-7 and V is TRBV6-5, with 7 nucleotides matching TRBD1. J lost 1 base, V lost 8 bases, and 5 bases had no gene match. Looked up from germline, CDR1 is MNHEY and CDR2 is SVGAGI. The CDR3 is 13 residues long. The CDR3 loop reads CASEGGQSYEQYF. DNA for the CDR3: TGTGCCAGCGAAGGGGGCCAATCCTACGAGCAGTACTTC.

This clonotype was counted a few times. The gene calls are TRBV5-5 and TRBJ2-1, with D possibly TRBD2 on 6 matching bases. Germline CDR1 is SGHKS and CDR2 is YYEKEE (reference sequence). V gave up 4 bases and J gave up 8 bases, with 22 bases separating them. The CDR3 loop spans 16 amino acids. CDR3 bases: TGTGCCAGCAGCGCGGTCGCGGGGCCCCTCGGCGATGAGCAGTTCTTC. Translation: CASSAVAGPLGDEQFF.

The chain carries TRBV4-2 and TRBJ1-3; D call uncertain. The CDR3 spans 13 residues. Trimming left V 6 bases short and J 4 bases short, with 10 bases between. Germline V lookup: CDR1 LGHNA, CDR2 YNFKEQ. The DNA of the CDR3 is TGTGCCAGCAGGGGCCCTCCAGGAAACACCATATATTTT. It is translated as CASRGPPGNTIYF.

The chain carries TRBV25-1 and TRBJ2-1; no definite D call. There are 11 residues in the CDR3. Between the trimmed V and J ends, which lost 6 bases and 9 bases, there was a span of 9 bases. Germline CDR1 reads MGHDK; CDR2 reads SYGVNS. CDR3 in amino acids: CASRASSEQFF. CDR3 bases: TGTGCCAGCAGAGCTTCGAGTGAGCAGTTCTTC.

Only a few counts were recorded for this clonotype. This rearrangement joins TRBV11-2 to TRBJ1-2; possible D gene TRBD1, 5 bases. Germline values: CDR1 SGHAT, CDR2 FQNNGV. Between the trimmed V and J ends, which lost 2 bases and 6 bases, there was a span of 10 bases. This CDR3 is 13 amino acids long. In DNA, the CDR3 is TGTGCCAGCAGCTTAAGCTGGGGGAATGGCTACACCTTC. Protein: CASSLSWGNGYTF.

This clonotype turned up a few times. The V gene is TRBV5-5, the J gene TRBJ1-3, with 7 bases matching TRBD1. Trimming at V came to 0 bases and at J to 0 bases, leaving 6 bases not matched to a gene. Germline loops: CDR1 SGHKS, CDR2 YYEKEE (reference sequence). This CDR3 spans 17 amino acids. CDR3 DNA sequence: TGTGCCAGCAGCTTGGGAGAGGGACAGAGCTCTGGAAACACCATATATTTT. It translates to CASSLGEGQSSGNTIYF. Drawing the rest from reference TRBV5-5 and TRBJ1-3, the complete variable domain is DAGVTQSPTHLIKTRGQQVTLRCSPISGHKSVSWYQQVLGQGPQFIFQYYEKEERGRGNFPDRFSARQFPNYSSELNVNALLLGDSALYLCASSLGEGQSSGNTIYFGEGSWLTVV.

There are many counts of this clonotype. The J gene is TRBJ1-6, the V gene TRBV5-1, with D possibly matching TRBD1 (6 bases). The CDR3 is made up of 14 amino acids. In germline, CDR1 is SGHRS, CDR2 YFSETQ. Between the trimmed V and J ends, which lost 7 bases and 1 base, there was a span of 9 bases. The CDR3 sequence: CASRTESYNSPLHF. CDR3 in DNA: TGCGCCAGCCGGACAGAATCCTATAATTCACCCCTCCACTTT.

The V gene is TRBV5-1, the J gene TRBJ2-2; 11 bases are a match to TRBD2. From germline, CDR1 is SGHRS and CDR2 YFSETQ. The CDR3 extends over 16 amino acids. With 2 bases clipped from V and 4 bases from J, the junction kept 4 bases outside the gene matches. Here the CDR3 DNA reads TGCGCCAGCAGCTTACTAGCGGGGGAGAGCACCGGGGAGCTGTTTTTT. Translating it yields CASSLLAGESTGELFF.

This clonotype was observed a few times. The chain carries TRBV7-2 and TRBJ1-2; 9 bases align to TRBD1. CDR1 is SGHTA, CDR2 FQGNSA, per germline. The CDR3 spans 14 residues. J lost 7 bases, V lost 5 bases, and 8 bases had no gene match. CDR3 amino acids: CASSLEQGASGYTF. Here the CDR3 DNA reads TGTGCCAGCAGCCTTGAACAGGGGGCGAGTGGCTACACCTTC. Variable domain in full (rest from reference TRBV7-2 and TRBJ1-2): GAGVSQSPSNKVTEKGKDVELRCDPISGHTALYWYRQSLGQGLEFLIYFQGNSAPDKSGLPSDRFSAERTGGSVSTLTIQRTQQEDSAVYLCASSLEQGASGYTFGSGTRLTVV.

This chain connects TRBV18 to TRBJ1-1; no reliable D call. The CDR3 extends over 14 amino acids. Trimming pared 4 bases from V and 1 base from J, leaving 10 bases between. Germline CDR1 and CDR2: KGHSH and LQKENI. The CDR3 coding sequence is TGTGCCAGCTCACAGCAAAGGGCGAACACTGAAGCTTTCTTT. This gives the protein CASSQQRANTEAFF.

V is TRBV4-1 and J is TRBJ2-3; the D gene could be TRBD1 or TRBD2 (6 bases each). Germline CDR1 reads MGHRA; CDR2 reads YSYEKL. The CDR3 is 18 residues long. The V and J ends lost 1 base and 1 base respectively, with 18 bases between them. The CDR3 DNA sequence: TGCGCCAGCAGCCAAGGATTTGGGGGGCGAAGAGGCACAGATACGCAGTATTTT. Translation gives CASSQGFGGRRGTDTQYF.

A few counts support this clonotype. V gene TRBV6-6 combines with J gene TRBJ1-5; D call uncertain. CDR3 length equals 12 residues. Germline lookup yields CDR1 MNHNY and CDR2 SVGAGI (reference sequence). V shed 4 bases and J shed 6 bases, with 7 bases lying between them. CDR3 sequence reads: CASSFKGQPQHF. CDR3 in DNA: TGTGCCAGCAGTTTCAAGGGTCAGCCCCAGCATTTT.

V gene TRBV5-1 combines with J gene TRBJ2-2; D unresolved. Germline loops: CDR1 SGHRS, CDR2 YFSETQ. Trimming shortened V by 1 base and J by 6 bases, and 7 bases separated the two germline ends. CDR3 size: 13 residues. The CDR3 reads CASSLKVAGELFF. In DNA, the CDR3 is TGCGCCAGCAGCTTGAAGGTAGCCGGGGAGCTGTTTTTT.

This chain connects TRBV10-2 to TRBJ1-1; D gene uncertain. The CDR3 totals 11 residues. Per the germline V gene, CDR1 is WSHSY and CDR2 is SAAADI. V lost 3 bases to trimming and J lost 4 bases, with 3 bases between them. The CDR3 DNA follows: TGCGCCAGCAGTGAATCCACTGAAGCTTTCTTT. Translating it yields CASSESTEAFF.

This clonotype showed up many times. The CDR3 region has the DNA TGTGCCAGCCATACTTCGACAGTCCCCTACGAGCAGTACTTC. Residues: CASHTSTVPYEQYF. This chain links TRBV25-1 with TRBJ2-7; D is possibly TRBD1 (5 bases). Germline V gene data show CDR1 as MGHDK and CDR2 as SYGVNS. The CDR3 consists of 14 residues. V shed 8 bases and J shed 2 bases, with 16 bases lying between them.

This clonotype appeared many times. The rearrangement links TRBV20-1 to TRBJ2-5, with a tentative D call TRBD1 (6 bases). CDR1 is DFQATT and CDR2 is SNEGSKA in the germline V gene (reference sequence). Between the trimmed V and J ends, which lost 7 bases and 3 bases, there was a span of 12 bases. This CDR3 has 12 amino acids. CDR3 sequence reads: CSVRGSKETQYF. The DNA for the CDR3 is TGCAGTGTCAGGGGCAGCAAAGAGACCCAGTACTTC.